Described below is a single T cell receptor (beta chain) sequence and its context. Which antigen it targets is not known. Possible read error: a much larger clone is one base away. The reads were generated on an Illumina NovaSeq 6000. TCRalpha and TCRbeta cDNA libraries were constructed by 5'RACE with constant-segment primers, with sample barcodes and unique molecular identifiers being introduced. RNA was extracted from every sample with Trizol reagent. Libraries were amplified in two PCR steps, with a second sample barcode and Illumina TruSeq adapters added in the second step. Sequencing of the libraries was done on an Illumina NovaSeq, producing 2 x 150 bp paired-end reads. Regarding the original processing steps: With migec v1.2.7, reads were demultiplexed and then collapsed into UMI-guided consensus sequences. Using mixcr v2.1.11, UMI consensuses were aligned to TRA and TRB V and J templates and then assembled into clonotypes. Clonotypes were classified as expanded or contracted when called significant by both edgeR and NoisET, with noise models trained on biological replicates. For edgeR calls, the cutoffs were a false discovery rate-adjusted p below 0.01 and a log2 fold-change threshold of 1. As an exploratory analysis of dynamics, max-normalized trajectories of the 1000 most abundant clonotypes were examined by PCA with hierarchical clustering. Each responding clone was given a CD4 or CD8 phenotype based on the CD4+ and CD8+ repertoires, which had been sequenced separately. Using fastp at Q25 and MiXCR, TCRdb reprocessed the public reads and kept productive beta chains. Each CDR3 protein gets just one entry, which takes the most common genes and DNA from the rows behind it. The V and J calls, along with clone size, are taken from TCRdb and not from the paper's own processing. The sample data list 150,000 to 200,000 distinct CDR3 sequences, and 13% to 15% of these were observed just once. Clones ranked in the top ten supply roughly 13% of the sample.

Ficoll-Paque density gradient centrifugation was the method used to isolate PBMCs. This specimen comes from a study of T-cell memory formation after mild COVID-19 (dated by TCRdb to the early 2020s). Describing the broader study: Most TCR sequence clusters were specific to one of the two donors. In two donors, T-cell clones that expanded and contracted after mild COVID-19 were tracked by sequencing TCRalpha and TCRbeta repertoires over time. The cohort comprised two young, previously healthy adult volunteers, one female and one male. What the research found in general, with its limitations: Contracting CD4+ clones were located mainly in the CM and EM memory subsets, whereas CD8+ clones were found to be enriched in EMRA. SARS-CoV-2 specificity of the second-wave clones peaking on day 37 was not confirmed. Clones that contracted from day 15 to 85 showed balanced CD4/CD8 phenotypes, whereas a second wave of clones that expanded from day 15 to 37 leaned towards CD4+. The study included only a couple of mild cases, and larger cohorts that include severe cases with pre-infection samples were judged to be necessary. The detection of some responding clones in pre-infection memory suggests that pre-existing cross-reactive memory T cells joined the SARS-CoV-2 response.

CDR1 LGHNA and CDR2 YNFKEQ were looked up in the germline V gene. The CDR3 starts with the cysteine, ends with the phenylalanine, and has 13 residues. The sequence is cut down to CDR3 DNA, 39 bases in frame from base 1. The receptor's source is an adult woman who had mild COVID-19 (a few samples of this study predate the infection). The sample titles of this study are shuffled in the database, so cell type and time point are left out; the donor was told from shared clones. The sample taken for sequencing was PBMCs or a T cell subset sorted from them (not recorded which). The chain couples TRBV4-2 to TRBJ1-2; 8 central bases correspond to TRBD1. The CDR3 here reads CASSQSGGYGCTF. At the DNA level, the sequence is TGTGCCAGCAGCCAGTCAGGGGGCTATGGCTGCACCTTC.